These T cell receptor beta chains were read from a single sample in a study of tumor-infiltrating lymphocytes in primary liver carcinoma. TCRdb fed the multiplex PCR reads into MiXCR, producing one record per CDR3 protein. The sample lists under 130,000 distinct CDR3 sequences, roughly 80% occurring once. Sequencing was performed on liver tumor tissue from sampling region 3. These TCRs come from a middle-aged man with primary liver carcinoma and hepatitis B virus infection. Both conserved end residues are part of each CDR3. D genes are given only for firm matches. Not all rows give a size; the values are once, few, many and, for expanded clones, a class.

TRBJ1-4	NA	TRBV5-1	NA	TGCGCCTGCAGCCCAGGGGCAACTAATGAAAAACCGTTTTTT	CACSPGATNEKPFF
TRBJ2-7	NA	TRBV11-3	NA	TGTGGCAGCAGCGCGGGACAGTCCTACGAGCACTACTTC	CGSSAGQSYEHYF
TRBJ2-1	NA	TRBV12-3/TRBV12-4	NA	TGTGCCAGCAAGGGTACTTTACTTTGGGAAGAGCAGTTCTTC	CASKGTLLWEEQFF
TRBJ2-7	NA	TRBV11-2	TRBD1	TGTGTCAACAGCTCAACAGGGGGCAAAAGCTACGAGCAGTACTTC	CVNSSTGGKSYEQYF
TRBJ2-3	few	TRBV11-2	TRBD2	TGTACCAGCAGCCGATCGCAGGGACTAGCGGGAGAGAGGACAGATACGCAGTATTTT	CTSSRSQGLAGERTDTQYF
TRBJ2-1	NA	TRBV5-6	NA	TGTGCCAGCAGCTCCCTACTTAGCGGTTCAAGATCCTACAATGAGCAGGTCTTC	CASSSLLSGSRSYNEQVF
TRBJ2-1	NA	TRBV12-3/TRBV12-4	TRBD1	TGTGCCAGCTGTCGGACAGGGGGGCGCAATGAGCAGTTCTTT	CASCRTGGRNEQFF
TRBJ2-7	NA	TRBV6-1	NA	TGTACCAGCAGTGGAACTTACGACCTCGGGCAGTACTTC	CTSSGTYDLGQYF
TRBJ2-1	NA	TRBV6-2/TRBV6-3	TRBD2	TGTGCTAACAGTTACTCGGGGAGGGAAGTCAACAATGAGCAGTTCTTC	CANSYSGREVNNEQFF
TRBJ2-7	NA	TRBV29-1	TRBD2	TGCAGCATTCATTCGAGGGGAGGGCGCGAGCAGTATTTC	CSIHSRGGREQYF
TRBJ2-5	NA	TRBV15	NA	TGTGCCACCAGCAGAGATTTTGGGACAGCCACTAGCCGCCAAGAGACCCAGTACTTC	CATSRDFGTATSRQETQYF
TRBJ1-5	NA	TRBV10-3	NA	TGTTTCATCAGTGAGTCGACAGGTCAGCCCCAGCATTTT	CFISESTGQPQHF
TRBJ1-1	NA	TRBV11-3	NA	TGTGCCAGCAACTTAGGTTGCGGCAGTGAAGCTATCTTT	CASNLGCGSEAIF
TRBJ2-3	NA	TRBV6-6	NA	TGTGCCAGCACCGCGCCTGGGGGCACATATACGCAGTATTTT	CASTAPGGTYTQYF
TRBJ1-2	NA	TRBV4-2	NA	TGTGCCAGCAGCCAAGGGCCTGAGTGTTTAGGGGGGATGAACTATGGCTACACCTTC	CASSQGPECLGGMNYGYTF
TRBJ2-2	NA	TRBV29-1	NA	TGCAGTGCTGGGAATGGGGCAGGGTACACCGGGGAGCTGTTCTTT	CSAGNGAGYTGELFF
TRBJ2-3	NA	TRBV12-3/TRBV12-4	NA	TGTGCCACCAGTCCCCTCGGTGATACGCAGTATTTT	CATSPLGDTQYF
TRBJ2-6	once	TRBV11-2	NA	TGTGCCACCCAGCGGCCGGACTCTAGGGCCAACGTCCTGACTTTC	CATQRPDSRANVLTF
TRBJ1-1	NA	TRBV12-3/TRBV12-4	NA	TGTGCCAGCAAAGAGCTCCTAGGCACTGAAGCTTTCTTT	CASKELLGTEAFF
TRBJ2-1	NA	TRBV12-3/TRBV12-4	NA	TGTGCCAGCAGGGGGTTGGGACAACCATACAATGAGCAGTTCTTC	CASRGLGQPYNEQFF
TRBJ2-5	NA	TRBV12-3/TRBV12-4	TRBD2	TGTGCCAACAGTCTAGCGGGAGTTGAGACCCAGTATTTC	CANSLAGVETQYF
TRBJ2-1	NA	TRBV5-5	NA	TGTGCCAGCATCCCCATAACGGGAGTAGTCCACACTGAGCAGTTCTTC	CASIPITGVVHTEQFF
TRBJ2-1	NA	TRBV12-3/TRBV12-4	NA	TGTGTCAGCAGTTTATTACCCTTGGACAGCGAGCAGTTCTTC	CVSSLLPLDSEQFF
TRBJ1-1	many	TRBV12-3/TRBV12-4	NA	TGTGCCAGCAGTATCGGGACCGGGGGGACTGAAGCTTTCTTT	CASSIGTGGTEAFF
TRBJ1-1	NA	TRBV6-1	NA	TGTGCCAGCAGTTCTACAGGGTACACTGAAGCCTTCTTT	CASSSTGYTEAFF
TRBJ1-4	NA	TRBV30	NA	TGTGCCTGGAGTGGTTCGAAGCGTGAAAAACTGTTTTTT	CAWSGSKREKLFF
TRBJ2-5	NA	TRBV6-5	NA	TGTGCCAGCAGTTACGTTACAGGGAGGGAAGAGACCCATTACTTC	CASSYVTGREETHYF
TRBJ2-6	once	TRBV4-3	TRBD1	TGCGCCAGCAGTCATGGGACAGGGCACTCTGGGGCCAACGTCCCGACATTC	CASSHGTGHSGANVPTF
TRBJ2-1	NA	TRBV6-1	TRBD2	TGTGCCAGCAGTGAATCTAGCGGGAGCTACAATGATCCGTTCTTC	CASSESSGSYNDPFF
TRBJ2-1	NA	TRBV5-1	NA	TGCGCCAGTAGCTTGACTGCCCCCGGGGTATACAATGAGCGGTTCTTC	CASSLTAPGVYNERFF
TRBJ2-1	NA	TRBV29-1	TRBD1	TGCAGCGTTCTCCGGACAGGAGTGAATGGTGAGCAGTTCTTC	CSVLRTGVNGEQFF
TRBJ2-5	NA	TRBV29-1	TRBD1	TGCAGCGTTGAAGCGGACAGGGGGCGTGCAGAAACCCAGTGCTTC	CSVEADRGRAETQCF
TRBJ2-5	NA	TRBV11-1	NA	TGTGCCAGCAGCTCGGATACGGAGACCCAGTACTTC	CASSSDTETQYF
TRBJ2-1	few	TRBV6-5	NA	TGTCCCAGTAGTTACGCCGTATTAAATGAGCAGTTCTTC	CPSSYAVLNEQFF
TRBJ2-3	medium-sized	TRBV12-3/TRBV12-4	NA	TGTGCCAGCAGTTCGAGGGGCACAGATACGCAGTATTTT	CASSSRGTDTQYF
TRBJ2-1	NA	TRBV14	NA	TGTGCCAGCAGTGCCATATCGGGATGGGTAAACAATGGGCAGTTCTTC	CASSAISGWVNNGQFF
TRBJ2-3	NA	TRBV13	TRBD2	TGTGCCAGCAGCCGCCGACTAGCGAGAGACACTACGCAGTATTTT	CASSRRLARDTTQYF
TRBJ1-5	NA	TRBV29-1	NA	TGCAGCGTTGAGGGCGGGGCCGGAATCACAGATATGCAGCATTTT	CSVEGGAGITDMQHF
TRBJ1-2	once	TRBV28	NA	TGTGCCAGCAGTATAGACAGAATCTATGACTACACCTTC	CASSIDRIYDYTF
TRBJ2-7	once	TRBV5-6	NA	TGTGCCAGCGGCTTGGGAGTAGGTCCCTACGAGCAGTACTTC	CASGLGVGPYEQYF
TRBJ2-1	NA	TRBV4-1	NA	TGCTCCAGCAACAAAGTTGAGGGGTGGAATGAGCAGTTCTTC	CSSNKVEGWNEQFF
TRBJ1-5	NA	TRBV6-1	NA	TGTGCCAGCAGTGAGGCGAGGGAAAGGACACCCCAGCATTTT	CASSEARERTPQHF
TRBJ2-1	medium-sized	TRBV5-6	NA	TGTGCCAGCAGCTTGGGATTGGGCTCATCAGGATACAATGAGCAGTTCTTC	CASSLGLGSSGYNEQFF
TRBJ2-2	NA	TRBV5-5	TRBD2	TGTGCCAGCAGTGGGACTAGGGTCTATACTGGGGAGCTGTTTTTT	CASSGTRVYTGELFF
TRBJ1-3	NA	TRBV28	NA	TGTGCCATTGAATTTAAGGGGCTGGGTGGAAACACCATGTATTTT	CAIEFKGLGGNTMYF
TRBJ2-7	medium-sized	TRBV5-6	NA	TGTGCCAGCAGCTTGGGAGCAGGTTCCTACGAGCAGTACTTC	CASSLGAGSYEQYF
TRBJ1-2	NA	TRBV29-1	NA	TGCAGCGTTGGGGTACCAACAGGAACTCAAGTGGCTAATTATGGCTACACTTTC	CSVGVPTGTQVANYGYTF
TRBJ2-5	NA	TRBV29-1	NA	TGCAGCGGTGAAGTCCACCAACAAGAGATCCAGTACTTC	CSGEVHQQEIQYF
TRBJ2-7	NA	TRBV10-3	TRBD1	TGTGCCATCAGTCACAATAAACCGGGACAGGGATTTTTCGAGCATTACTTC	CAISHNKPGQGFFEHYF
TRBJ2-2	NA	TRBV29-1	NA	TGCAGCGTTATGGGTAACACCGGGGACCTGTTATTT	CSVMGNTGDLLF
TRBJ1-4	NA	TRBV11-2	TRBD1	TGTGCCAGTAGCGTCACGACAGGGTTCGGTAATGAAAAACTGTTTTTT	CASSVTTGFGNEKLFF
TRBJ2-5	NA	TRBV21-1	NA	TGCGCCAGCAGCAATTCTCCTCGGGACAGGGCCCCATCTTGCTTCGAGACCCAGTACTTC	CASSNSPRDRAPSCFETQYF
TRBJ2-7	NA	TRBV10-2	TRBD2	TGCGCCAGCACCTCATCCGGGACTAGCGAGAGGGTCAACGAGCAGTACTTC	CASTSSGTSERVNEQYF
TRBJ2-1	NA	TRBV9	NA	TGTGCCAGCAGCGTAGGAGAATACAATGAGCAGTTCTTC	CASSVGEYNEQFF
TRBJ1-5	NA	TRBV6-2/TRBV6-3	TRBD1	TGTGCCAGTAGCCTAACAGGGGCCAGCAATCAGACCCAGCATTTT	CASSLTGASNQTQHF